These 8 T cell receptor beta chains share one sample of origin, sequenced in a study of shared clonotypes between healthy human individuals. Only in-frame clones appear in the TCRdb table, and some are missing; sequencing was by immunoSEQ multiplex PCR. Of more than 90,000 clones listed, 67% are singletons. The source material was memory CD8+ T cells sorted from blood. As to subset: CD45RO+ cells pooled with CCR7-negative TemRA cells. Receptor source: a man between 25 and 39 years old in good health.

The count of this clone is one. The chain combines TRBV10-3 with TRBJ1-5; D may be TRBD1 (5 bases). The CDR3 has 15 amino acids. V lost 6 bases and J lost 1, with 13 bases in between. CDR1 ENHRY and CDR2 SYGVKD come from the germline V gene. The CDR3, as DNA: TGTGCCATCAGCCGGGACCAAGGGAGCAATCAGCCCCAGCATTTT. Protein sequence: CAISRDQGSNQPQHF.

The gene calls are TRBV29-1 and TRBJ2-7, with D possibly TRBD1 on 5 matching bases. Germline V gene data show CDR1 as SQVTM and CDR2 as ANQGSEA. The CDR3 sequence is 11 residues long. Trimming stripped 6 bases from V and 0 bases from J, with 6 bases between. CDR3 sequence (DNA): TGCAGCGTCCAGGGCTCCTACGAGCAGTACTTC. Translated, it gives CSVQGSYEQYF.

This clone appeared a single time. The chain uses TRBV25-1 and TRBJ2-7, with 11 bases lining up with TRBD1. J was trimmed by 2 bases and V by 1 base; bases with no gene match: 4. Germline assignment: CDR1 MGHDK and CDR2 SYGVNS. The CDR3 has 16 residues. CDR3 coding DNA: TGTGCCAGCAGTGAATCTCGGGACAGGGGGACCTACGAGCAGTACTTC. Protein product: CASSESRDRGTYEQYF.

In its sample, this clone was seen a few times. V and J are TRBV28 and TRBJ2-1, with 10 bases that match TRBD2. CDR1 is MDHEN and CDR2 is SYDVKM in the germline V gene. The junction had 9 bases not matched to a gene; V was cut back by 7 bases and J by 9 bases. This CDR3 spans 14 amino acids. The CDR3 sequence: CASKLAGTGGEQFF. The CDR3 nucleotides are TGTGCCAGCAAACTAGCGGGAACAGGGGGTGAGCAGTTCTTC.

V and J are TRBV11-3 and TRBJ2-7; D unresolved. Between the trimmed V and J ends, which lost 0 bases and 3 bases, there was a span of 15 bases. The CDR3 spans 16 residues. Germline lookup yields CDR1 SGHNT and CDR2 YENEEA. The CDR3 DNA follows: TGTGCCAGCAGCTTAGAGCTTGATGAGAGGAGCTACGAGCAGTACTTC. Its translation is CASSLELDERSYEQYF.

The CDR3 is CASSFYGGSYGYTF. In nucleotides, the CDR3 is TGTGCCAGCAGCTTTTACGGGGGGTCATATGGCTACACCTTC. This sequence joins TRBV5-6 and TRBJ1-2, with a possible D match to TRBD1 (5 bases). This CDR3 has 14 residues. Germline V lookup: CDR1 SGHDT, CDR2 YYEEEE. Trimming cost V 2 bases and J 5 bases, with 13 bases left between them.

The V and J genes are TRBV14 and TRBJ2-7; TRBD1 aligns across 11 bases. Germline values: CDR1 SGHDN, CDR2 FVKESK. This CDR3 has 16 residues. J lost 4 bases, V lost 3 bases, and 8 bases had no gene match. The CDR3 DNA sequence: TGTGCCAGCAGCCATCGGACCGGGACAGGGGGGTACGAGCAGTACTTC. This encodes CASSHRTGTGGYEQYF.

This chain connects TRBV25-1 to TRBJ2-3; tentative D call: TRBD2 (6 bases). This CDR3 is built from 17 residues. From germline, CDR1 is MGHDK and CDR2 SYGVNS. V was pared by 6 bases and J by 1 base, with 20 bases between. The CDR3 reads CASSQPQRASGTDTQYF. The CDR3 nucleotides read TGTGCCAGCAGCCAACCCCAGAGGGCTAGCGGCACAGATACGCAGTATTTT.